These 8 T cell receptor beta chains were all obtained from the same sample, sequenced in a study of blood T cell repertoires in COVID-19. Libraries were prepared by immunoSEQ multiplex PCR; TCRdb keeps only in-frame clonotypes and omits some of them. Here the sample spans tens of thousands of clones, over 80% being singletons. The sample comprised peripheral blood. Every receptor here comes from a man aged 80 or over with active or convalescent COVID-19.

V gene TRBV6-2 or TRBV6-3 combines with J gene TRBJ1-1, with D unresolved. The V gene lost 4 bases and the J gene lost 7 bases, with 16 bases spanning the gap. The CDR3 has 14 residues. CDR1 and CDR2 from the germline V gene are MNHEY and SVGEGT. The CDR3 coding sequence is TGTGCCAGCAGTTGGTCCGTGTCCAGACTTGAAGCTTTCTTT. Its protein is CASSWSVSRLEAFF.

The rearrangement joins TRBV6-5 to TRBJ1-2; 8 nucleotides agree with TRBD1. The CDR3 has 14 residues. The germline V gene encodes CDR1 MNHEY and CDR2 SVGAGI. Trimming removed 6 bases from V and 3 bases from J; junction bases left unmatched: 6. The CDR3 region is CASRRTGFDYGYTF. In nucleotides, the CDR3 is TGTGCCAGCAGACGGACAGGGTTCGACTATGGCTACACCTTC.

The rearrangement uses TRBV5-1 and TRBJ2-5; D gene ambiguous. The CDR3 length is 15 residues. Trimming removed 3 bases from V and 1 base from J, with 13 bases in between. Germline CDR1 and CDR2: SGHRS and YFSETQ. The CDR3 sequence: CASSSTGAAQETQYF. The CDR3 DNA reads TGCGCCAGCAGCTCCACCGGCGCGGCCCAAGAGACCCAGTACTTC.

The rearrangement uses TRBV6-5 and TRBJ2-3; possibly TRBD1 for D (5 bases). The V end was cut by 8 bases, the J end by 6 bases, with 18 bases between. Germline V gene sequence: CDR1 MNHEY, CDR2 SVGAGI. This CDR3 is built from 14 residues. This CDR3 is CASAQWGTSDTQYF. The CDR3 DNA reads as TGTGCCAGCGCCCAGTGGGGCACTTCGGATACGCAGTATTTT.

This chain joins TRBV5-6 and TRBJ2-1; 9 bases are shared with TRBD1. Germline V gives CDR1 SGHDT, CDR2 YYEEEE. The CDR3 is made up of 16 amino acids. With V trimmed by 5 bases and J by 0 bases, 6 bases remained unmatched. CDR3 residues: CASSFGTGRSYNEQFF. CDR3 nucleotide sequence: TGTGCCAGCAGTTTCGGGACAGGGCGCTCCTACAATGAGCAGTTCTTC.

This clone was recorded only once. V gene TRBV29-1 combines with J gene TRBJ2-1; possible D gene TRBD1, 6 bases. The germline CDR1 and CDR2 sequences are SQVTM and ANQGSEA. This CDR3 has 11 amino acids. Trimming cost V 4 bases and J 8 bases, with 9 bases left between them. The CDR3 sequence: CSVGRGYEQFF. The CDR3 bases are TGCAGCGTTGGCAGGGGTTATGAGCAGTTCTTC.

Only one count was recorded for this clone. The rearrangement links TRBV4-1 to TRBJ2-2; 12 bases are shared with TRBD2. The germline V gene encodes CDR1 MGHRA and CDR2 YSYEKL. This CDR3 is built from 17 residues. With 1 base clipped from V and 6 bases from J, the junction kept 6 bases outside the gene matches. Here the CDR3 DNA reads TGCGCCAGCAGCCAAGTTCCTAGCGGGGGGGCCGCCGGGGAGCTGTTTTTT. Its translation is CASSQVPSGGAAGELFF.

This clone came up once. This sequence joins TRBV9 and TRBJ2-7, with D possibly matching TRBD2 (6 bases). Trimming removed 4 bases from V and 0 bases from J, with 14 bases in between. CDR1 SGDLS and CDR2 YYNGEE come from the germline V gene. The CDR3 spans 15 residues. In DNA form, the CDR3 reads TGTGCCAGCAGCTCCTCGGAGGGCTACTCCTACGAGCAGTACTTC. This translates into CASSSSEGYSYEQYF. Looking up the rest from reference TRBV9 and TRBJ2-7 gives the full variable domain: DSGVTQTPKHLITATGQRVTLRCSPRSGDLSVYWYQQSLDQGLQFLIQYYNGEERAKGNILERFSAQQFPDLHSELNLSSLELGDSALYFCASSSSEGYSYEQYFGPGTRLTVT.